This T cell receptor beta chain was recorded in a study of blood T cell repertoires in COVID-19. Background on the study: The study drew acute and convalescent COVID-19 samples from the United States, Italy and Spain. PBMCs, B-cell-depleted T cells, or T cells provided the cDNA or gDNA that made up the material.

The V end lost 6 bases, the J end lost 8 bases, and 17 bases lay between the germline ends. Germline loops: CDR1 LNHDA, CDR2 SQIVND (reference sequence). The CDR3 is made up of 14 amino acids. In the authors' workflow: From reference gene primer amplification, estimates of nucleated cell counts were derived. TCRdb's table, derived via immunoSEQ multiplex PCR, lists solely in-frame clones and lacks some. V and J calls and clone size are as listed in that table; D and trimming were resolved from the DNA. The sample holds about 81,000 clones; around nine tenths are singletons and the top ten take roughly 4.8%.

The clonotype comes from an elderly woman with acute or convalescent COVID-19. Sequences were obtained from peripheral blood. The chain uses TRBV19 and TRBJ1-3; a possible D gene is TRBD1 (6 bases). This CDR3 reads CASSGGGLVDTIYF. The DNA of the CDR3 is TGTGCCAGTAGCGGCGGGGGGCTTGTGGACACCATATATTTT. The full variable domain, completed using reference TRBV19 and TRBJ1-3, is DGGITQSPKYLFRKEGQNVTLSCEQNLNHDAMYWYRQDPGQGLRLIYYSQIVNDFQKGDIAEGYSVSREKKESFPLTVTSAQKNPTAFYLCASSGGGLVDTIYFGEGSWLTVV.